Presented here are 32 T cell receptor beta chains from one specimen sequenced in a study of T cell clonality in common variable immunodeficiency. Which antigens these TCRs recognize remains unknown. Clones were read by immunoSEQ multiplex PCR, and TCRdb kept only the in-frame ones, dropping some. There are roughly 42,000 clones in the sample, none observed a single time. Findings and limits, study-wide: Reportedly, TCR beta sequences from common variable immunodeficiency showed fewer deletions and N-nucleotide insertions.

The specimen was peripheral blood mononuclear cells. These receptors originate from a human donor with common variable immunodeficiency.

To note about this clone: The sequenced fragment ends 3 residues before the CDR3 boundary, so the rest is inferred from the germline J gene. The V call is TRBV20-1, the J call TRBJ2-7; TRBD1 matches 9 bases. Germline loops: CDR1 DFQATT, CDR2 SNEGSKA (reference sequence). Trimming removed 2 bases from V and 3 bases from J; junction bases left unmatched: 8. The CDR3 totals 15 residues. The part of the CDR3 DNA that was read is TGCAGTGCTAGAACCGGGACAGGGAATATCTACGAG. Translation: CSARTGTGNIYE. From start to end, the CDR3 is CSARTGTGNIYEQYF.

This clone was observed a few times. The missing CDR3 end, 3 residues past where the read stops, is filled in from the germline J gene. J is TRBJ2-3 and V is TRBV7-9; no reliable D call. The V and J ends lost 2 bases and 2 bases respectively, with 5 bases between them. CDR1 SEHNR and CDR2 FQNEAQ come from the germline V gene (reference sequence). The CDR3 extends over 13 amino acids. The sequenced CDR3 bases are TGTGCCAGCAGCTTATTCTCCACAGATACG. The encoded protein is CASSLFSTDT. The entire CDR3 sequence reads CASSLFSTDTQYF.

This clone was detected only a few times. The read halts 3 residues ahead of the CDR3 end, with the missing end drawn from the germline J gene. This chain uses TRBV19 with TRBJ1-1; 7 bases fit TRBD1. CDR1 LNHDA and CDR2 SQIVND come from the germline V gene (reference sequence). J lost 0 bases, V lost 10 bases, and 8 bases had no gene match. This CDR3 is built from 14 residues. The sequenced CDR3 bases are TGTGCCACCAAACCACAGGGGTTGAACACTGAA. This codes for CATKPQGLNTE. The whole CDR3 protein reads CATKPQGLNTEAFF.

Here the CDR3 reads CSARYSYPQETQYF. CDR3 DNA, as far as it was read: TGCAGTGCTAGGTACAGTTACCCCCAAGAGACC. V usage is TRBV20-1 and J usage is TRBJ2-5; the D is unclear. Read data end 3 residues before the CDR3 end; the end is taken from the germline J gene. With 3 bases removed from V and 1 base from J, the gap between germline ends came to 12 bases. This CDR3 is built from 14 residues. CDR1 and CDR2 from the germline V gene are DFQATT and SNEGSKA (reference sequence).

This clone was seen ten or more times. The CDR3 end lies 3 residues beyond the end of the read and is filled in from the germline J gene. This sample also contains other DNA sequences that code for the same CDR3. The rearrangement joins TRBV7-2 to TRBJ2-1, with D possibly matching TRBD2 (6 bases). With 1 base removed from V and 4 bases from J, the gap between germline ends came to 11 bases. The CDR3 spans 15 residues. The germline gives CDR1 SGHTA, CDR2 FQGNSA. The CDR3 DNA, read in part, is TGTGCCAGCAGCTTAGGAGGGAGCGGGTACAATGAG. This sequence encodes CASSLGGSGYNE. From start to end, the CDR3 is CASSLGGSGYNEQFF.

This clone was counted a few times. The read finishes 3 residues shy of the CDR3 end, and the germline J gene is used to complete it. The chain carries TRBV7-2 and TRBJ1-5; D is uncertain. Germline loops: CDR1 SGHTA, CDR2 FQGNSA. Trimming stripped 3 bases from V and 0 bases from J, with 6 bases between. The CDR3 runs 14 residues. The CDR3 reads CASSLGLSNQPQHF. CDR3 bases read: TGTGCCAGCAGCTTGGGCCTTAGCAATCAGCCC. Full variable domain (outside the CDR3, taken from reference TRBV7-2 and TRBJ1-5): GAGVSQSPSNKVTEKGKDVELRCDPISGHTALYWYRQSLGQGLEFLIYFQGNSAPDKSGLPSDRFSAERTGGSVSTLTIQRTQQEDSAVYLCASSLGLSNQPQHFGDGTRLSIL.

CDR3 bases read: TGTGCCAGTACCCAAACTAGCGTCTCAGATACG. Protein: CASTQTSVSDT. In full, the CDR3 reads CASTQTSVSDTQYF. V and J are TRBV19 and TRBJ2-3, with 7 bases matching TRBD2. The sequence runs out 3 residues before the end of the CDR3; the remainder is reconstructed from the germline J gene. V was clipped by 7 bases and J by 4 bases; unmatched bases: 8. This CDR3 has 14 residues. Germline V lookup: CDR1 LNHDA, CDR2 SQIVND (reference sequence). The entire variable domain, with the rest obtained from reference TRBV19 and TRBJ2-3, is as follows: DGGITQSPKYLFRKEGQNVTLSCEQNLNHDAMYWYRQDPGQGLRLIYYSQIVNDFQKGDIAEGYSVSREKKESFPLTVTSAQKNPTAFYLCASTQTSVSDTQYFGPGTRLTVL.

Notes on this clone: The read stops 3 residues short of the end of the CDR3; the missing end is completed from the germline J gene. The chain employs TRBV18 and TRBJ2-1; TRBD2 agrees at 12 bases. Germline lookup yields CDR1 KGHSH and CDR2 LQKENI. J gave up 7 bases and V 5 bases, and 9 bases lay outside the gene matches. The CDR3 extends over 16 amino acids. The chain's CDR3 is CASSRWTSGVGNEQFF. The part of the CDR3 DNA that was read is TGTGCCAGCTCAAGATGGACTAGCGGGGTGGGGAATGAG.

This clone has at least ten counts. The read stops 3 residues short of the end of the CDR3; the missing end is completed from the germline J gene. This chain connects TRBV30 to TRBJ1-1; 10 nucleotides align to TRBD1. The J segment lost 6 bases and the V segment lost 3 bases, leaving 13 bases of the junction unmatched. Germline lookup yields CDR1 GTSNPN and CDR2 SVGIG (reference sequence). This CDR3 is built from 16 residues. CDR3 DNA (partial): TGTGCCTGGAGCACTGTCGGGACAGGGGCTTTCGCTGAA. This encodes CAWSTVGTGAFAE. The full CDR3 protein reads CAWSTVGTGAFAEAFF.

A remark on this clone: The CDR3 extends 3 residues past the end of the read, so its final part is completed from the germline J gene. The chain combines TRBV5-1 with TRBJ2-7; the D is unclear. The CDR3 contains 14 residues. Germline V gene lookup returns CDR1 SGHRS and CDR2 YFSETQ. Between the trimmed V and J ends, which lost 0 bases and 2 bases, there was a span of 9 bases. This chain's CDR3 is CASSLGAGTYEQYF. The sequenced part of the CDR3 DNA is TGCGCCAGCAGCTTGGGGGCAGGTACCTACGAG.

Regarding this clone: From the germline J gene comes the end of the CDR3, since the read stops 3 residues before it. The chain employs TRBV19 and TRBJ2-3; no definite D call. The ends were cut back, 7 bases at V and 1 base at J, with 15 bases in the middle. This CDR3 is built from 15 residues. In germline, CDR1 is LNHDA, CDR2 SQIVND (reference sequence). CDR3 bases read: TGTGCCAGTACAAAGCTAACGGGTCGCACAGATACG. It specifies CASTKLTGRTDT. The full CDR3 protein reads CASTKLTGRTDTQYF.

Regarding this clone: The CDR3 end lies 3 residues beyond the end of the read and is filled in from the germline J gene. The V call is TRBV19, the J call TRBJ1-2, with TRBD1 identical over 7 bases. The CDR3 sequence is 15 residues long. With 4 bases clipped from V and 6 bases from J, the junction kept 11 bases outside the gene matches. Germline V lookup: CDR1 LNHDA, CDR2 SQIVND (reference sequence). The CDR3 loop is CASSRTGVRRDGYTF. The CDR3 bases that were read are TGTGCCAGTAGTAGGACAGGAGTTCGGCGAGATGGC.

This clone was counted many times. The DNA ends 3 residues before the CDR3 does, and the rest of the CDR3 is filled in from the germline J gene. This chain connects TRBV5-1 to TRBJ1-1; 9 nucleotides match TRBD1. Germline CDR1 reads SGHRS; CDR2 reads YFSETQ. This CDR3 has 14 amino acids. V lost 2 bases, J lost 4 bases, and 3 bases stayed unmatched. The CDR3 DNA, read in part, is TGCGCCAGCAGCTTAGCACAGGGGGCCACTGAA. Translating gives CASSLAQGATE. The full CDR3 is CASSLAQGATEAFF.

This clone was observed at least ten times. Read data end 3 residues before the CDR3 end; the end is taken from the germline J gene. The chain employs TRBV18 and TRBJ2-3; 16 bases match TRBD2. Trimming removed 3 bases from V and 2 bases from J; junction bases left unmatched: 5. In germline, CDR1 is KGHSH, CDR2 LQKENI. The CDR3 spans 18 residues. CDR3 DNA, as far as it was read: TGTGCCAGCTCACCGACCGGGACTAGCGGGGGGGACACAGATACG. It translates to CASSPTGTSGGDTDT. The CDR3 reads in full as CASSPTGTSGGDTDTQYF.

There are many counts of this clone. The read terminates 3 residues before the CDR3 end, so the remaining end is supplied by the germline J gene. The V gene is TRBV5-6, the J gene TRBJ2-7, with D possibly being TRBD1 (5 bases). The germline CDR1 and CDR2 sequences are SGHDT and YYEEEE. This CDR3 spans 11 amino acids. V was trimmed by 4 bases and J by 6 bases, leaving 8 bases between them. The CDR3 protein is CASSLQAEQYF. Incomplete CDR3 DNA: TGTGCCAGCAGCCTACAGGCCGAG. The full variable domain, its missing parts supplied by reference TRBV5-6 and TRBJ2-7, is DAGVTQSPTHLIKTRGQQVTLRCSPKSGHDTVSWYQQALGQGPQFIFQYYEEEERQRGNFPDRFSGHQFPNYSSELNVNALLLGDSALYLCASSLQAEQYFGPGTRLTVT.

This clone showed up just a few times. With the read ending 3 residues before the CDR3 end, the germline J gene is used to fill in that end. This chain uses TRBV20-1 with TRBJ2-7; 15 bases align to TRBD2. The trim removed 5 bases at V and 2 bases at J, leaving 10 bases unmatched. The CDR3 is made up of 17 amino acids. Germline values: CDR1 DFQATT, CDR2 SNEGSKA (reference sequence). CDR3 DNA (partial): TGCAGTGCTCAGCCGGGACTAGCGGGAGGATACCCCTACGAG. Protein: CSAQPGLAGGYPYE. The full CDR3 protein reads CSAQPGLAGGYPYEQYF.

This clone has just a few counts. The read stops 3 residues short of the end of the CDR3; the missing end is completed from the germline J gene. J is TRBJ1-5 and V is TRBV6-1, with TRBD1 matching 7 bases. V dropped 4 bases and J dropped 0; count of bases not matched to a gene: 6. The CDR3 runs to 16 residues. CDR1 is MNHNS and CDR2 is SASEGT in the germline V gene. CDR3: CASSGQGKLSNQPQHF. The CDR3 DNA, read in part, is TGTGCCAGCAGTGGACAGGGCAAACTTAGCAATCAGCCC.

This clone has at least ten counts. The CDR3 goes on 3 residues after the read ends, and that part is filled in from the germline J gene. The V gene is TRBV20-1, the J gene TRBJ2-5; no reliable D call. Trimming removed 0 bases at V and 2 bases at J, with 16 bases between. The CDR3 spans 16 residues. In germline, CDR1 is DFQATT, CDR2 SNEGSKA (reference sequence). The DNA read from the CDR3 is TGCAGTGCTAGAGATTTTCAAAAATCTAGGCAAGAGACC. This codes for CSARDFQKSRQET. The whole CDR3 sequence is CSARDFQKSRQETQYF.

Details on this clone: With the read ending 3 residues before the CDR3 end, the germline J gene is used to fill in that end. This chain joins TRBV6-2 or TRBV6-3 and TRBJ2-3, with D maybe TRBD1 (6 bases). The CDR3 runs to 15 residues. V was pared by 5 bases and J by 2 bases, with 14 bases between. Germline CDR1 is MNHEY and CDR2 is SVGEGT. This CDR3 reads CASSTGHLITDTQYF. CDR3 DNA (partial): TGTGCCAGCAGTACGGGACATTTAATCACAGATACG.

In its sample, this clone ranks as medium-sized (0.01 to 0.1%). With the read ending 3 residues before the CDR3 end, the germline J gene is used to fill in that end. This chain uses TRBV7-9 with TRBJ2-1; D is possibly TRBD1 (5 bases). V was pared by 1 base and J by 4 bases, with 8 bases between. The CDR3 contains 14 residues. Germline V gives CDR1 SEHNR, CDR2 FQNEAQ (reference sequence). CDR3 in amino acids: CASSLDQGYNEQFF. The CDR3 bases that were read are TGTGCCAGCAGCTTAGACCAGGGATACAATGAG.

Worth noting for this clone: The CDR3 end is not reached by the read, which stops 3 residues before it; the germline J gene fills it in. This chain joins TRBV30 and TRBJ2-5, with a weak D call TRBD1 (6 bases). Trimming took 5 bases from V and 2 from J, leaving 18 bases between them. CDR1 and CDR2 from the germline V gene are GTSNPN and SVGIG (reference sequence). The CDR3 is 15 residues long. The covered CDR3 bases are TGTGCCTGGGGGGAAGGGGGAGAGGGGCAAGAGACC. Protein product: CAWGEGGEGQET. The entire CDR3 protein is CAWGEGGEGQETQYF.

This clone was counted many times. The sequenced fragment ends 3 residues before the CDR3 boundary, so the rest is inferred from the germline J gene. The chain combines TRBV5-1 with TRBJ2-1, with TRBD1 matching over 7 bases. This CDR3 has 13 amino acids. J gave up 8 bases and V 4 bases, and 6 bases lay outside the gene matches. CDR1 SGHRS and CDR2 YFSETQ come from the germline V gene. CDR3 in amino acids: CASSRGTGDEQFF. The sequenced CDR3 bases are TGCGCCAGCAGCAGGGGCACAGGGGATGAG. Together with reference TRBV5-1 and TRBJ2-1, the CDR3 gives the full variable domain: KAGVTQTPRYLIKTRGQQVTLSCSPISGHRSVSWYQQTPGQGLQFLFEYFSETQRNKGNFPGRFSGRQFSNSRSEMNVSTLELGDSALYLCASSRGTGDEQFFGPGTRLTVL.

The table lists this clone with a few counts. Read sequence stops 3 residues before the CDR3 end, and the germline J gene provides the missing end. This chain links TRBV7-2 with TRBJ1-2, with TRBD1 as a possible D gene (6 bases). The V gene's germline CDR1 is SGHTA and CDR2 FQGNSA. V dropped 0 bases and J dropped 6 bases, with 14 bases sitting between them. This CDR3 is built from 15 residues. The covered CDR3 bases are TGTGCCAGCAGCTTAGCCGGACAGCTTACGGATGGC. Translation gives CASSLAGQLTDG. The entire CDR3 reads CASSLAGQLTDGYTF.

This clone turned up a few times. The read ends 3 residues shy of where the CDR3 ends; the end is completed using the germline J gene. The rearrangement links TRBV2 to TRBJ2-3, with a possible D match to TRBD2 (5 bases). The V gene lost 6 bases and the J gene lost 4 bases, with 17 bases spanning the gap. This CDR3 is 15 amino acids long. The V gene's germline CDR1 is SNHLY and CDR2 FYNNEI. The CDR3 bases that were read are TGTGCCAGCAGGTCCCACGGGGTGTCCGCAGATACG. As protein: CASRSHGVSADT. The entire CDR3 is CASRSHGVSADTQYF.

This clone was found many times. Sequencing ends 3 residues short of the CDR3 end; the germline J gene provides the rest. The chain combines TRBV19 with TRBJ2-3, with 7 bases matching TRBD1. The CDR3 loop spans 14 amino acids. CDR1 is LNHDA and CDR2 is SQIVND in the germline V gene (reference sequence). V was pared by 3 bases and J by 2 bases, with 2 bases of the junction left unmatched. The CDR3: CASSMTGYTDTQYF. The CDR3 bases that were read are TGTGCCAGTAGTATGACAGGGTACACAGATACG.

This clone was detected only a few times. Read data end 3 residues before the CDR3 end; the end is taken from the germline J gene. This chain links TRBV30 with TRBJ1-3; D is ambiguous. Germline V gene lookup returns CDR1 GTSNPN and CDR2 SVGIG (reference sequence). The germline V and J ends were trimmed by 0 bases and 0 bases, with 9 bases remaining between them. The CDR3 covers 15 residues. CDR3 DNA (partial): TGTGCCTGGAGTGTTTCCCGTCCCTCTGGAAACACC. It yields the protein CAWSVSRPSGNT. The whole CDR3 protein is CAWSVSRPSGNTIYF.

In this sample, this clone turned up a few times. The observed sequence ends 3 residues before the CDR3 terminus, with the missing tail filled in from the germline J gene. This chain uses TRBV30 with TRBJ1-1; the D is unclear. The germline V gene encodes CDR1 GTSNPN and CDR2 SVGIG (reference sequence). The CDR3 sequence is 15 residues long. The DNA read from the CDR3 is TGTGCCTGGAGTGTAAGAAGTCTGGGCTACCGTGAG. Protein product: CAWSVRSLGYRE. In full, the CDR3 is CAWSVRSLGYREAFF.

In the case of this clone: The read ends 3 residues before the CDR3 terminus; that terminus is restored from the germline J gene. This rearrangement joins TRBV7-3 to TRBJ2-5; a weak D match, TRBD1 (6 bases). Deletions cut 0 bases from V and 6 bases from J, with 17 bases between. There are 16 residues in the CDR3. From germline, CDR1 is SGHTA and CDR2 FQGTGA. The CDR3: CASSLTGTSAAQTQYF. The DNA read from the CDR3 is TGTGCCAGCAGCTTAACGGGGACATCGGCGGCGCAGACC.

There are many counts of this clone. The read ends 3 residues shy of where the CDR3 ends; the end is completed using the germline J gene. The rearrangement joins TRBV5-1 to TRBJ2-3; TRBD1 is a possible D gene (5 bases). The CDR3 extends over 14 amino acids. Per germline, CDR1 SGHRS and CDR2 YFSETQ. The germline V and J ends were trimmed by 0 bases and 2 bases, with 7 bases remaining between them. Partial CDR3 DNA: TGCGCCAGCAGCTTGGAAGGGGCCACAGATACG. Translating gives CASSLEGATDT. The whole CDR3 protein is CASSLEGATDTQYF.

CDR3 DNA (partial): TGCAGTGCTAGGCGGACCTACGAG. Protein product: CSARRTYE. The complete CDR3 protein is CSARRTYEQYF. V usage is TRBV20-1 and J usage is TRBJ2-7; the D is unclear. The read ends 3 residues early relative to the CDR3; the germline J gene fills the gap. The germline V gene has CDR1 DFQATT and CDR2 SNEGSKA (reference sequence). The V end was cut by 3 bases, the J end by 2 bases, with 5 bases between. The CDR3 runs to 11 residues.

This clone was counted at least ten times. The read finishes 3 residues shy of the CDR3 end, and the germline J gene is used to complete it. The chain recombines TRBV4-1 with TRBJ2-5, with TRBD1 identical over 8 bases. Per the germline V gene, CDR1 is MGHRA and CDR2 is YSYEKL. Trimming at V came to 0 bases and at J to 3 bases, leaving 3 bases not matched to a gene. CDR3 length: 15 amino acids. CDR3 loop: CASSQDGTGEETQYF. CDR3 DNA, as far as it was read: TGCGCCAGCAGCCAAGATGGGACAGGCGAAGAGACC.

This clone was seen repeatedly, ten times or more. The CDR3 sequence: CASSADSANQPQHF. CDR3 DNA, as far as it was read: TGTGCCAGCAGCGCGGACAGTGCTAATCAGCCC. V is TRBV7-2 and J is TRBJ1-5; TRBD1 might be the D (6 bases). Read data end 3 residues before the CDR3 end; the end is taken from the germline J gene. The CDR3 is 14 residues long. Germline CDR1 and CDR2: SGHTA and FQGNSA. Trimming removed 5 bases from V and 4 bases from J, with 12 bases in between.